The rows below give T cell receptor beta chains drawn from one sample of a study of cytomegalovirus exposure and HLA in healthy donors. Here immunoSEQ multiplex PCR was the method, and the copy in TCRdb shows in-frame clones only, minus some. The sample gives some 150,000 clones, approximately 78% of which show up once; around 7.7% is in the top ten. The specimen was PBMCs. The receptors come from a woman under 40 in good health and CMV-seropositive. The CDR3 runs from the conserved cysteine through the conserved F or W. The order of the fields is clone size, J gene, V gene, CDR3 length, D gene, CDR3 protein, CDR3 DNA. The D gene is left open where the match is weak. Not all rows give a size; the values are once, few, many and, for expanded clones, a class.

clone_size: .
j_call: TRBJ1-5
v_call: TRBV7-2
cdr3_length: 18
d_call: .
cdr3_aa: CASSLEVGQGTPQGPQHF
cdr3_nt: TGTGCCAGCAGCTTAGAGGTTGGGCAGGGAACACCCCAAGGGCCCCAGCATTTT

clone_size: .
j_call: TRBJ2-7
v_call: TRBV5-4
cdr3_length: 13
d_call: TRBD2
cdr3_aa: CASSLAGSYEQYF
cdr3_nt: TGTGCCAGCAGCTTAGCGGGGTCCTACGAGCAGTACTTC

clone_size: .
j_call: TRBJ2-7
v_call: TRBV9
cdr3_length: 15
d_call: .
cdr3_aa: CASSVAAATGYEQYF
cdr3_nt: TGTGCCAGCAGCGTAGCTGCAGCCACGGGCTACGAGCAGTACTTC

clone_size: .
j_call: TRBJ1-2
v_call: TRBV6-4
cdr3_length: 14
d_call: .
cdr3_aa: CASSDSAGKDGYTF
cdr3_nt: TGTGCCAGCAGTGACTCCGCAGGGAAGGATGGCTACACCTTC

clone_size: .
j_call: TRBJ2-7
v_call: TRBV5-1
cdr3_length: 14
d_call: .
cdr3_aa: CASSFPGALREQYF
cdr3_nt: TGCGCCAGCAGCTTCCCTGGCGCCCTGAGGGAGCAGTACTTC

clone_size: .
j_call: TRBJ2-5
v_call: TRBV5-1
cdr3_length: 15
d_call: TRBD1
cdr3_aa: CASSWTGTVQETQYF
cdr3_nt: TGCGCCAGCAGCTGGACCGGGACAGTCCAAGAGACCCAGTACTTC

clone_size: .
j_call: TRBJ2-7
v_call: TRBV5-1
cdr3_length: 15
d_call: TRBD2
cdr3_aa: CASSFGLADIDEQYF
cdr3_nt: TGCGCCAGCAGCTTTGGCCTAGCGGATATTGACGAGCAGTACTTC

clone_size: .
j_call: TRBJ1-6
v_call: TRBV7-6
cdr3_length: 15
d_call: .
cdr3_aa: CASREMQSPNSPLHF
cdr3_nt: TGTGCCAGCAGGGAGATGCAGAGCCCTAATTCACCCCTCCACTTT

clone_size: .
j_call: TRBJ2-5
v_call: TRBV5-1
cdr3_length: 18
d_call: TRBD2
cdr3_aa: CASSYFSRTSGVGETQYF
cdr3_nt: TGCGCCAGCAGCTATTTTTCCCGAACTAGCGGGGTTGGGGAGACCCAGTACTTC

clone_size: .
j_call: TRBJ2-6
v_call: TRBV25-1
cdr3_length: 18
d_call: .
cdr3_aa: CASSEGSRGVPGANVLTF
cdr3_nt: TGTGCCAGCAGTGAAGGTAGCAGGGGAGTTCCTGGGGCCAACGTCCTGACTTTC

clone_size: .
j_call: TRBJ2-3
v_call: TRBV7-8
cdr3_length: 16
d_call: .
cdr3_aa: CASSQGPGNFTDTQYF
cdr3_nt: TGCGCCAGCAGCCAAGGACCGGGGAATTTCACAGATACGCAGTATTTT

clone_size: .
j_call: TRBJ2-2
v_call: TRBV7-9
cdr3_length: 16
d_call: .
cdr3_aa: CASSSVGAGSTGELFF
cdr3_nt: TGTGCCAGCAGCTCCGTGGGGGCCGGGTCCACCGGGGAGCTGTTTTTT

clone_size: .
j_call: TRBJ1-5
v_call: TRBV5-1
cdr3_length: 15
d_call: .
cdr3_aa: CASSFTGFGNQPQHF
cdr3_nt: TGCGCCAGCAGCTTTACAGGGTTCGGCAATCAGCCCCAGCATTTT

clone_size: few
j_call: TRBJ1-6
v_call: TRBV11-2
cdr3_length: 15
d_call: TRBD1
cdr3_aa: CASSFDRGTNSPLHF
cdr3_nt: TGTGCCAGCAGCTTTGACAGGGGAACTAATTCACCCCTCCACTTT

clone_size: .
j_call: TRBJ2-3
v_call: TRBV9
cdr3_length: 15
d_call: .
cdr3_aa: CASSVEGGGTDTQYF
cdr3_nt: TGTGCCAGCAGCGTAGAGGGCGGGGGCACAGATACGCAGTATTTT

clone_size: .
j_call: TRBJ1-2
v_call: TRBV7-8
cdr3_length: 16
d_call: .
cdr3_aa: CASSLAEGRGLYGYTF
cdr3_nt: TGTGCCAGCAGCTTAGCGGAGGGTAGGGGCCTCTATGGCTACACCTTC

clone_size: .
j_call: TRBJ1-2
v_call: TRBV5-4
cdr3_length: 14
d_call: .
cdr3_aa: CASSFTGSRRGYTF
cdr3_nt: TGTGCCAGCAGCTTTACAGGGAGCAGGCGTGGCTACACCTTC

clone_size: .
j_call: TRBJ2-3
v_call: TRBV14
cdr3_length: 16
d_call: .
cdr3_aa: CASSQRLAASTDTQYF
cdr3_nt: TGTGCCAGCAGCCAGAGGTTAGCGGCTAGCACAGATACGCAGTATTTT

clone_size: .
j_call: TRBJ2-5
v_call: TRBV9
cdr3_length: 15
d_call: TRBD1
cdr3_aa: CASSARQGYQETQYF
cdr3_nt: TGTGCCAGCAGCGCCCGACAGGGATACCAAGAGACCCAGTACTTC

clone_size: .
j_call: TRBJ1-1
v_call: TRBV30
cdr3_length: 16
d_call: .
cdr3_aa: CAWSVAGYPRNTEAFF
cdr3_nt: TGTGCCTGGAGTGTAGCAGGTTACCCCAGAAACACTGAAGCTTTCTTT

clone_size: .
j_call: TRBJ1-3
v_call: TRBV7-9
cdr3_length: 14
d_call: .
cdr3_aa: CASSFGHAGNTIYF
cdr3_nt: TGTGCCAGCAGCTTTGGGCATGCTGGAAACACCATATATTTT

clone_size: .
j_call: TRBJ2-1
v_call: TRBV9
cdr3_length: 15
d_call: TRBD1
cdr3_aa: CASSVGGTGGDEQFF
cdr3_nt: TGTGCCAGCAGCGTAGGGGGGACAGGGGGCGATGAGCAGTTCTTC

clone_size: once
j_call: TRBJ1-3
v_call: TRBV28
cdr3_length: 16
d_call: .
cdr3_aa: CASSLDEASSGNTIYF
cdr3_nt: TGTGCCAGCAGTTTAGATGAAGCTAGCTCTGGAAACACCATATATTTT